A single sample gave rise to the 22 T cell receptor beta chains below, sequenced in a study of T cells in Graves' hyperthyroidism and ophthalmopathy (dated by TCRdb to about 2019). The library was prepared using multiplex PCR. TCRdb shows the sequencer as Illumina HiSeq 2000. Amplification of TCR beta CDR3 regions was carried out from RNA transcripts. A first-round RT-PCR of the TCR CDR3 used the HTBI primer set with the Qiagen OneStep RT-PCR kit. TCRdb handled the public reads itself, with Q25 trimming in fastp and clone calling in MiXCR, and kept productive beta chains. Records with the same CDR3 protein are collapsed into one entry carrying the most frequent genes and DNA. The sample table contains approximately 640,000 distinct CDR3 sequences; only one count was recorded for 17% of them. Roughly a sixth of the sample is held by the ten biggest clonotypes. Sequenced input: blood. The receptors stem from a man aged 45-60 years with Graves' hyperthyroidism.

This chain joins TRBV15 and TRBJ2-5, with D possibly TRBD2 on 5 matching bases. The V gene's germline CDR1 is LNHNV and CDR2 YYDKDF (reference sequence). V was cut by 0 bases and J by 6 bases, with 11 bases left in between. There are 14 residues in the CDR3. The CDR3 loop is CATSRDSDGKTQYF. CDR3 in DNA: TGTGCCACCAGCAGAGATTCAGACGGGAAGACCCAGTACTTC.

This clonotype was detected a few times. V usage is TRBV14 and J usage is TRBJ2-7, with 10 bases aligning to TRBD2. This CDR3 region has 18 residues. V was pared by 0 bases and J by 3 bases, with 11 bases of the junction left unmatched. Germline CDR1 SGHDN, CDR2 FVKESK. CDR3 DNA: TGTGCCAGCAGCCAAGATAATGAGCGGGAGGGCCGCCGCTACGAGCAGTACTTC. Residues: CASSQDNEREGRRYEQYF.

J is TRBJ2-1 and V is TRBV29-1; 9 bases fit TRBD2. The CDR3 has 15 residues. Unmatched junction bases numbered 13, after V lost 6 bases and J lost 7 bases. Germline V gene data show CDR1 as SQVTM and CDR2 as ANQGSEA. The CDR3 DNA reads as TGCAGCGTCACAGACGCTAGCGGGATGTGGAATGAGCAGTTCTTC. As protein: CSVTDASGMWNEQFF.

This chain links TRBV10-3 with TRBJ2-3; no definite D call. V was trimmed by 2 bases and J by 1 base, leaving 1 base between them. Germline values: CDR1 ENHRY, CDR2 SYGVKD. This CDR3 is built from 12 residues. The chain's CDR3 is CAISEGTDTQYF. The CDR3 nucleotides are TGTGCCATCAGTGAGGGCACAGATACGCAGTATTTT.

There are a few counts of this clonotype. The V call is TRBV6-5, the J call TRBJ2-1; 8 nucleotides agree with TRBD2. V lost 2 bases to trimming and J lost 8 bases; unmatched junction nucleotides: 14. The V gene's germline CDR1 is MNHEY and CDR2 SVGAGI. The CDR3 has 17 residues. In DNA form, the CDR3 reads TGTGCCAGCAGTTACGGGAATAGCGGGATGAGGGCCGATGAGCAGTTCTTC. This encodes CASSYGNSGMRADEQFF.

V gene TRBV19 combines with J gene TRBJ2-3; 12 bases align to TRBD2. The germline CDR1 and CDR2 sequences are LNHDA and SQIVND (reference sequence). The ends lost 4 bases at V and 3 bases at J; junction bases unmatched: 11. CDR3 length equals 18 residues. The CDR3 DNA follows: TGTGCCAGTAGTACCCCTAGCGGGAGGGGCCACTCAACAGATACGCAGTATTTT. It yields the protein CASSTPSGRGHSTDTQYF.

This chain connects TRBV19 to TRBJ2-7, with 13 bases lining up with TRBD2. CDR1 and CDR2 (germline): LNHDA, SQIVND (reference sequence). The CDR3 loop spans 15 amino acids. V was clipped by 6 bases and J by 4 bases; unmatched bases: 6. The CDR3 here is CASSSGTSGKYEQYF. In DNA form, the CDR3 reads TGTGCCAGTAGCTCCGGGACTAGCGGGAAGTACGAGCAGTACTTC.

The V and J genes are TRBV30 and TRBJ1-2; D gene ambiguous. Per germline, CDR1 GTSNPN and CDR2 SVGIG (reference sequence). Trimming cost V 0 bases and J 4 bases, with 6 bases left between them. The CDR3 totals 12 residues. CDR3: CAWSVVLYGYTF. DNA for the CDR3: TGTGCCTGGAGTGTAGTCCTCTATGGCTACACCTTC.

This clonotype was picked up a small number of times. This chain uses TRBV4-1 with TRBJ1-2; tentatively, D is TRBD1 (5 bases). Germline V gene lookup returns CDR1 MGHRA and CDR2 YSYEKL. CDR3 size: 14 residues. Trimming shortened V by 3 bases and J by 2 bases, and 10 bases separated the two germline ends. In DNA form, the CDR3 reads TGCGCCAGCAGCCACGTCCAGGGAAACTATGGCTACACCTTC. Translated: CASSHVQGNYGYTF.

The chain joins TRBV7-9 to TRBJ2-3; unclear D gene. The CDR3 sequence is 14 residues long. The V end lost 5 bases, the J end lost 2 bases, and 11 bases lay between the germline ends. In germline, CDR1 is SEHNR, CDR2 FQNEAQ (reference sequence). The CDR3 protein is CASSPMDVTDTQYF. Written as DNA, the CDR3 is TGTGCCAGCAGCCCAATGGACGTCACAGATACGCAGTATTTT.

This clonotype was recorded many times. The genes are TRBV12-3 or TRBV12-4 and TRBJ2-2, with D possibly TRBD1 on 6 matching bases. V was shortened by 6 bases and J by 3 bases, with 17 bases between the two germline ends. The CDR3 has 16 residues. The DNA of the CDR3 is TGTGCCAGCAGCCTAACAGGGTATCGGTACACCGGGGAGCTGTTTTTT. This sequence encodes CASSLTGYRYTGELFF.

This chain uses TRBV9 with TRBJ2-2; 9 nucleotides line up with TRBD2. There are 19 residues in the CDR3. Per germline, CDR1 SGDLS and CDR2 YYNGEE. V dropped 0 bases and J dropped 0; count of bases not matched to a gene: 9. CDR3 in DNA: TGTGCCAGCAGCGTAGGACTAGCGGCCAGTTATGCGAACACCGGGGAGCTGTTTTTT. Translating gives CASSVGLAASYANTGELFF.

This clonotype was seen more than once but under ten times. The gene calls are TRBV7-9 and TRBJ2-2; D gene uncertain. CDR3 size: 17 residues. CDR1 is SEHNR and CDR2 is FQNEAQ in the germline V gene (reference sequence). Trimming took 1 base from V and 1 from J, leaving 13 bases between them. This CDR3 is CASSLVLGLLNTGELFF. In nucleotides, the CDR3 is TGTGCCAGCAGCTTAGTTTTAGGGCTTTTGAACACCGGGGAGCTGTTTTTT.

The rearrangement joins TRBV18 to TRBJ1-5; D call uncertain. CDR3 length: 14 amino acids. V lost 3 bases, J lost 2 bases, and 8 bases lay in between. Germline V gene sequence: CDR1 KGHSH, CDR2 LQKENI. CDR3 amino acids: CASSPGEGNQPQHF. For the CDR3, the DNA is TGTGCCAGCTCACCTGGGGAGGGCAATCAGCCCCAGCATTTT.

The V gene is TRBV18, the J gene TRBJ2-7; 8 bases align to TRBD2. The CDR3 has 18 residues. The germline CDR1 and CDR2 sequences are KGHSH and LQKENI. V dropped 5 bases and J dropped 3; count of bases not matched to a gene: 18. CDR3 amino acids: CASSSSSFGRGDHYEQYF. In nucleotides, the CDR3 is TGTGCCAGCTCATCCTCTAGTTTCGGGAGGGGCGACCACTACGAGCAGTACTTC. Complete variable domain (other parts from reference TRBV18 and TRBJ2-7): NAGVMQNPRHLVRRRGQEARLRCSPMKGHSHVYWYRQLPEEGLKFMVYLQKENIIDESGMPKERFSAEFPKEGPSILRIQQVVRGDSAAYFCASSSSSFGRGDHYEQYFGPGTRLTVT.

This clonotype was detected many times. The chain is built from TRBV11-2 and TRBJ2-2, with 9 positions matching TRBD1. Looked up from germline, CDR1 is SGHAT and CDR2 is FQNNGV. Germline trimming cut 5 bases from V and 4 bases from J; bases unmatched to any gene: 5. The CDR3 consists of 15 residues. The CDR3 DNA reads as TGTGCCAGCAGCCCCCAGACAGGGGGCACCGGGGAGCTGTTTTTT. It codes for CASSPQTGGTGELFF.

This clonotype appeared a few times. This chain connects TRBV6-6 to TRBJ2-7, with D possibly TRBD1 on 5 matching bases. The V gene lost 0 bases and the J gene lost 3 bases, with 12 bases spanning the gap. The length of the CDR3 is 15 residues. Per germline, CDR1 MNHNY and CDR2 SVGAGI (reference sequence). The CDR3 spells CASSYSKGLSYEQYF. CDR3 in DNA: TGTGCCAGCAGTTACTCGAAGGGGTTGAGCTACGAGCAGTACTTC.

The gene calls are TRBV7-6 and TRBJ1-4; TRBD1 might be the D (5 bases). Trimming removed 5 bases at V and 4 bases at J, with 14 bases between. The CDR3 covers 15 residues. Germline V gene sequence: CDR1 SGHVS, CDR2 FNYEAQ. The CDR3 bases are TGTGCCAGCAGCCAAGACCGGGACCTTAATGAAAAACTGTTTTTT. It encodes CASSQDRDLNEKLFF.

This clonotype was seen a handful of times. This rearrangement joins TRBV5-5 to TRBJ1-1; D may be TRBD1 (6 bases). The CDR3 has 14 residues. The germline CDR1 and CDR2 sequences are SGHKS and YYEKEE (reference sequence). V lost 2 bases to trimming and J lost 7 bases, with 15 bases between them. For the CDR3, the DNA is TGTGCCAGCAGCTTCGCGACAGGAGACGTTGAAGCTTTCTTT. This gives the protein CASSFATGDVEAFF.

The chain carries TRBV3-1 and TRBJ2-1; a possible D gene is TRBD2 (6 bases). Trimming removed 1 base at V and 3 bases at J, with 19 bases between. CDR3 size: 18 residues. From germline, CDR1 is LGHDT and CDR2 YNNKEL (reference sequence). In DNA, the CDR3 is TGTGCCAGCAGCCAAGGACGATCTAGCGACAAGGACTACAATGAGCAGTTCTTC. Translated: CASSQGRSSDKDYNEQFF.

The chain employs TRBV3-1 and TRBJ2-3; D possibly corresponds to TRBD2 (5 bases). Per the germline V gene, CDR1 is LGHDT and CDR2 is YNNKEL (reference sequence). The CDR3 spans 16 residues. Trimming pared 1 base from V and 4 bases from J, leaving 15 bases between. The CDR3 DNA reads TGTGCCAGCAGCCAAGGCGGTCAGGCGGGCGCAGATACGCAGTATTTT. Encoded protein: CASSQGGQAGADTQYF.

This clonotype was recorded many times. The V and J genes are TRBV30 and TRBJ1-1; D is ambiguous. CDR3 length equals 15 residues. V lost 2 bases to trimming and J lost 2 bases, with 15 bases between them. The germline V gene has CDR1 GTSNPN and CDR2 SVGIG (reference sequence). The CDR3 sequence: CAWSSPTAINTEAFF. The CDR3 DNA is TGTGCCTGGAGTTCTCCCACCGCCATAAACACTGAAGCTTTCTTT.